This T cell receptor beta chain was profiled in a study of blood T cell repertoires in COVID-19. Study background: The samples span acute and convalescent COVID-19 from the United States, Italy and Spain.

As handled by the study authors: Estimation of nucleated cell counts relied on the amplification of reference gene primers. Some clones are missing from TCRdb's copy, which holds only in-frame ones; the method was immunoSEQ multiplex PCR. V, J and clone size are those of that table, while D and trimming were read from the DNA. The sample consists of over 25,000 clones, around 80% of them appearing once. The CDR3 contains 14 residues. V lost 5 bases and J lost 0; bases outside the gene matches: 4. CDR1 and CDR2 from the germline V gene are WNHNN and SYGVQD (reference sequence). This TCR was recovered from a human donor in a cohort sampled during active COVID-19. Sequencing input: peripheral blood. This chain connects TRBV10-1 to TRBJ2-7; 7 nucleotides align to TRBD1. CDR3 coding DNA: TGCGCCAGCAGTCGGGACAGCAGCTCCTACGAGCAGTACTTC. It codes for CASSRDSSSYEQYF.